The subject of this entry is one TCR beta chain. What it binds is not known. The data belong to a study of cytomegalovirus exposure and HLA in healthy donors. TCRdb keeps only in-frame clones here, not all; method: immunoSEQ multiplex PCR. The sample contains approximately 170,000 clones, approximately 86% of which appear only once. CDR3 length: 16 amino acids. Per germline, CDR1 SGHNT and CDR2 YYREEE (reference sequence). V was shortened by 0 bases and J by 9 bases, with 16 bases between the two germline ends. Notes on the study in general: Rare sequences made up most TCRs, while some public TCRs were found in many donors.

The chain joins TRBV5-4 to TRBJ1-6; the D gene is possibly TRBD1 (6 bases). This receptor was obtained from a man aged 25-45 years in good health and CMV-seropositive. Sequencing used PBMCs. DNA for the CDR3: TGTGCCAGCAGCTTGGCCGGTCAGGGGATCAGTTCACCCCTCCACTTT. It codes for CASSLAGQGISSPLHF.